The rows below give T cell receptor beta chains drawn from one sample of a study of T cell responses to AZD1222 COVID-19 vaccine. TCRdb's copy holds only in-frame clones and misses some; the assay was immunoSEQ multiplex PCR. The sample holds 95,000 to 120,000 clones, about 86% seen once. This specimen was peripheral blood, taken on day 0 of AZD1222 vaccination. Receptors originate from an adult in good health. Each CDR3 is given with its conserved first and last residue. The order of the fields is D gene, V gene, clone size, J gene, CDR3 DNA, CDR3 protein. The D gene is left open where the match is weak. Size is omitted from some rows. Given values are once, few, many or a class for expanded clones.

D gene: .; V gene: TRBV25-1; clone size: .; J gene: TRBJ1-2; CDR3 DNA: TGTGCCAGCAGTGATACTACGCCAAACTATGGCTACACCTTC; CDR3 protein: CASSDTTPNYGYTF
D gene: TRBD2; V gene: TRBV5-1; clone size: few; J gene: TRBJ2-1; CDR3 DNA: TGCGCCAGCAACCCTCTAGCGGACAATGAGCAGTTCTTC; CDR3 protein: CASNPLADNEQFF
D gene: .; V gene: TRBV12-1; clone size: .; J gene: TRBJ2-2; CDR3 DNA: TGTGCCAGCAGCCACCCAACGGGTCCACGGACCGGGGAGCTGTTTTTT; CDR3 protein: CASSHPTGPRTGELFF
D gene: .; V gene: TRBV27; clone size: once; J gene: TRBJ2-7; CDR3 DNA: TGTGCCAGCAGTCTCACCTGGAGCGGCGAGCAGTACTTC; CDR3 protein: CASSLTWSGEQYF
D gene: TRBD1; V gene: TRBV24-1; clone size: .; J gene: TRBJ2-7; CDR3 DNA: TGTGCCACCGGCCAGCCGGGACAGGGGGCTGCCGAGCAGTACTTC; CDR3 protein: CATGQPGQGAAEQYF
D gene: TRBD1; V gene: TRBV28; clone size: .; J gene: TRBJ1-5; CDR3 DNA: TGTGCCAGCAGTTCTACAGGGGGCGGTCAGCCCCAGCATTTT; CDR3 protein: CASSSTGGGQPQHF
D gene: TRBD1; V gene: TRBV11-3; clone size: .; J gene: TRBJ2-7; CDR3 DNA: TGTGCCAGCAGCCCGAGGACAGGGTCCTACGAGCAGTACTTC; CDR3 protein: CASSPRTGSYEQYF
D gene: .; V gene: TRBV6-2/TRBV6-3; clone size: .; J gene: TRBJ1-2; CDR3 DNA: TGTGCCAGCAGTCGTCCAGGGGCAGTCACTAACTATGGCTACACCTTC; CDR3 protein: CASSRPGAVTNYGYTF
D gene: TRBD2; V gene: TRBV4-2; clone size: .; J gene: TRBJ2-1; CDR3 DNA: TGTGCCAGCAGCCAAGCAGAGCGGGGGGCCCGCAATGAGCAGTTCTTC; CDR3 protein: CASSQAERGARNEQFF
D gene: .; V gene: TRBV28; clone size: .; J gene: TRBJ1-5; CDR3 DNA: TGTGCCAGCAGTTCCGTACAGGGAAACGGTCAGCCCCAGCATTTT; CDR3 protein: CASSSVQGNGQPQHF
D gene: .; V gene: TRBV9; clone size: .; J gene: TRBJ1-3; CDR3 DNA: TGTGCCAGCAGCGTAGGGCGACAGGGAAACACCATATATTTT; CDR3 protein: CASSVGRQGNTIYF
D gene: .; V gene: TRBV4-2; clone size: .; J gene: TRBJ1-1; CDR3 DNA: TGTGCCAGCAGCCCCCTACTTCAGGACAGAGAAGCTTTCTTT; CDR3 protein: CASSPLLQDREAFF
D gene: TRBD2; V gene: TRBV19; clone size: once; J gene: TRBJ2-2; CDR3 DNA: TGTGCCAGCGGGGGGGTAAGGGAATCGAACACCGGGGAGCTGTTTTTT; CDR3 protein: CASGGVRESNTGELFF
D gene: TRBD1; V gene: TRBV5-1; clone size: .; J gene: TRBJ2-1; CDR3 DNA: TGCGCCAGCAGCCGGGGGACAGGGACCTACAATGAGCAGTTCTTC; CDR3 protein: CASSRGTGTYNEQFF
D gene: TRBD1; V gene: TRBV19; clone size: .; J gene: TRBJ1-1; CDR3 DNA: TGTGCCAGTAGTTTACAGGGGGCCTGGACTGAAGCTTTCTTT; CDR3 protein: CASSLQGAWTEAFF
D gene: TRBD1; V gene: TRBV10-2; clone size: once; J gene: TRBJ1-5; CDR3 DNA: TGCGCCAGCAGTGAAAGGATCAGGGGGAGCAATCAGCCCCAGCATTTT; CDR3 protein: CASSERIRGSNQPQHF
D gene: .; V gene: TRBV6-5; clone size: once; J gene: TRBJ2-1; CDR3 DNA: TGTGCCAGCAGTTCCCCCGGGACTGTCCAGTTCTTC; CDR3 protein: CASSSPGTVQFF
D gene: .; V gene: TRBV2; clone size: .; J gene: TRBJ1-5; CDR3 DNA: TGTGCCAGCAGTGGTTTTGGGTCGGGCAATCAGCCCCAGCATTTT; CDR3 protein: CASSGFGSGNQPQHF
D gene: TRBD1; V gene: TRBV7-2; clone size: .; J gene: TRBJ1-3; CDR3 DNA: TGTGCCAGCAGCTCCGGGACAGATAGAAACACCATATATTTT; CDR3 protein: CASSSGTDRNTIYF
D gene: TRBD1; V gene: TRBV9; clone size: .; J gene: TRBJ1-4; CDR3 DNA: TGTGCCAGCAGCGACAGACAGGGGGCTGGAAGTGAAAAACTGTTTTTT; CDR3 protein: CASSDRQGAGSEKLFF
D gene: .; V gene: TRBV28; clone size: once; J gene: TRBJ1-5; CDR3 DNA: TGTGCCAGCAGTTTAAACAACAATCAGCCCCAGCATTTT; CDR3 protein: CASSLNNNQPQHF
D gene: .; V gene: TRBV7-9; clone size: .; J gene: TRBJ2-3; CDR3 DNA: TGTGCCAGCAGCCGAACAGATACGCAGTATTTT; CDR3 protein: CASSRTDTQYF
D gene: .; V gene: TRBV2; clone size: .; J gene: TRBJ1-4; CDR3 DNA: TGTGCCAGCAGTAGGACGGTGGTAAGGGCTGAAAAACTGTTTTTT; CDR3 protein: CASSRTVVRAEKLFF
D gene: TRBD1; V gene: TRBV5-1; clone size: .; J gene: TRBJ1-5; CDR3 DNA: TGCGCCAGCAGCACAGGGGGCGTTAATCAGCCCCAGCATTTT; CDR3 protein: CASSTGGVNQPQHF
D gene: .; V gene: TRBV6-5; clone size: .; J gene: TRBJ2-2; CDR3 DNA: TGTGCCAGCAGTTACTCTCCACGGGCCACCGGGGAGCTGTTTTTT; CDR3 protein: CASSYSPRATGELFF
D gene: TRBD1; V gene: TRBV9; clone size: .; J gene: TRBJ1-1; CDR3 DNA: TGTGCCAGCAGCCTGCCTACAGGGGCGTGGGGCACTGAAGCTTTCTTT; CDR3 protein: CASSLPTGAWGTEAFF
D gene: TRBD2; V gene: TRBV2; clone size: .; J gene: TRBJ2-1; CDR3 DNA: TGTGCCAGCAGGGGTAGCGGGGGGGCGTCCTACAATGAGCAGTTCTTC; CDR3 protein: CASRGSGGASYNEQFF
D gene: TRBD1; V gene: TRBV13; clone size: .; J gene: TRBJ1-2; CDR3 DNA: TGTGCCAGCAGACCCGGACAGGGTAACTATGGCTACACCTTC; CDR3 protein: CASRPGQGNYGYTF
D gene: .; V gene: TRBV10-3; clone size: .; J gene: TRBJ1-1; CDR3 DNA: TGTGCCATCGGAGCGACGTCCCATGAAGCTTTCTTT; CDR3 protein: CAIGATSHEAFF
D gene: .; V gene: TRBV3-1/TRBV3-2; clone size: .; J gene: TRBJ1-3; CDR3 DNA: TGTGCCAGCAGCCAAGCGAGGAGTGGAAACACCATATATTTT; CDR3 protein: CASSQARSGNTIYF
D gene: TRBD1; V gene: TRBV5-4; clone size: .; J gene: TRBJ1-2; CDR3 DNA: TGTGCCAGCAGCTTGCGGGACAGAGAAGGCTACACCTTC; CDR3 protein: CASSLRDREGYTF
D gene: .; V gene: TRBV28; clone size: .; J gene: TRBJ1-1; CDR3 DNA: TGTGCCAGCAGTTTGTCCCTCTCGGGGGCGAACACTGAAGCTTTCTTT; CDR3 protein: CASSLSLSGANTEAFF
D gene: .; V gene: TRBV2; clone size: .; J gene: TRBJ2-1; CDR3 DNA: TGTGCCAGCAGTGAAGCGTGGGGGGCGAGCTCCTACAATGAGCAGTTCTTC; CDR3 protein: CASSEAWGASSYNEQFF
D gene: TRBD2; V gene: TRBV19; clone size: once; J gene: TRBJ2-5; CDR3 DNA: TGTGCCAGTAGTATGGTTAGCGGGGGGGAGACCCAGTACTTC; CDR3 protein: CASSMVSGGETQYF
D gene: TRBD1; V gene: TRBV5-1; clone size: .; J gene: TRBJ1-6; CDR3 DNA: TGCGCCAGCACGAGTGGGACAGGGAATTCACCCCTCCACTTT; CDR3 protein: CASTSGTGNSPLHF
D gene: .; V gene: TRBV10-3; clone size: .; J gene: TRBJ1-5; CDR3 DNA: TGTGCCATCAGTGACCCCCAGGGGAATCAGCCCCAGCATTTT; CDR3 protein: CAISDPQGNQPQHF
D gene: TRBD1; V gene: TRBV7-6; clone size: once; J gene: TRBJ2-7; CDR3 DNA: TGTGCCAGCAGCTCCAGCACGGGACAGTACGAGCAGTACTTC; CDR3 protein: CASSSSTGQYEQYF
D gene: .; V gene: TRBV5-1; clone size: .; J gene: TRBJ1-2; CDR3 DNA: TGCGCCAGCAGCTTGGGTTTTTCGGAGGTGAAAAACTATGGCTACACCTTC; CDR3 protein: CASSLGFSEVKNYGYTF
D gene: .; V gene: TRBV2; clone size: once; J gene: TRBJ1-5; CDR3 DNA: TGTGCCAGCTCGGCGGGGGGAGGGGATCAGCCCCAGCATTTT; CDR3 protein: CASSAGGGDQPQHF
D gene: .; V gene: TRBV19; clone size: .; J gene: TRBJ1-1; CDR3 DNA: TGTGCCAGTAGTATAGCCACAGGGTTGACTGAAGCTTTCTTT; CDR3 protein: CASSIATGLTEAFF